These T cell receptor beta chains were read from a single sample in a study of pediatric ulcerative colitis. Using immunoSEQ multiplex PCR, the repertoire was profiled, and TCRdb retains in-frame clones only, with some absent. Of over 30,000 clones in the sample, roughly 81% were seen once. Sequenced sample: gut tissue. The receptors were sampled from a boy between 10 and 17 years old with mild ulcerative colitis. Both conserved end residues are part of each CDR3. The D gene is left open where the match is weak. Clone size is given for some rows only: seen once, a few or many times, or a class if the clone is expanded.

abundance,j_gene,v_gene,d_gene,CDR3aa,CDR3nt
-,TRBJ1-2,TRBV19,-,CASNPPNRRGYTF,TGTGCCAGTAATCCCCCCAATAGGAGAGGCTACACCTTC
few,TRBJ1-1,TRBV10-1,-,CASSEWGANTEAFF,TGCGCCAGCAGTGAATGGGGGGCGAACACTGAAGCTTTCTTT
-,TRBJ2-7,TRBV18,TRBD1,CASSDGTGRWGEQYF,TGTGCCAGCTCGGACGGGACAGGGCGGTGGGGCGAGCAGTACTTC
-,TRBJ1-1,TRBV7-2,-,CASSLLPHTEAFF,TGTGCCAGCAGCCTACTTCCCCACACTGAAGCTTTCTTT
-,TRBJ2-3,TRBV10-3,TRBD2,CAIRLAGGGPDTQYF,TGTGCCATCAGGCTAGCGGGGGGTGGCCCAGATACGCAGTATTTT
-,TRBJ1-5,TRBV27,-,CASSAPGWDSNQPQHF,TGTGCCAGCAGTGCACCGGGGTGGGATAGCAATCAGCCCCAGCATTTT
-,TRBJ1-5,TRBV5-8,-,CASNRQNQPQHF,TGTGCCAGCAACAGGCAGAATCAGCCCCAGCATTTT
-,TRBJ2-2,TRBV30,-,CAWSVLTTGELFF,TGTGCCTGGAGTGTACTAACCACCGGGGAGCTGTTTTTT
once,TRBJ1-1,TRBV7-9,-,CASRGRYFGAGLNTEAFF,TGTGCCAGCAGGGGAAGGTACTTCGGGGCCGGATTAAACACTGAAGCTTTCTTT
-,TRBJ2-7,TRBV10-2,TRBD1,CASSRAGTGLSYEQYF,TGCGCCAGCAGTCGGGCTGGGACAGGACTTTCCTACGAGCAGTACTTC
-,TRBJ1-1,TRBV29-1,-,CSVETAANTEAFF,TGCAGCGTTGAGACAGCTGCGAACACTGAAGCTTTCTTT
-,TRBJ1-1,TRBV7-9,-,CASSLVGGEAFF,TGTGCCAGCAGCTTAGTAGGGGGAGAAGCTTTCTTT
-,TRBJ1-2,TRBV7-6,-,CASSHSRGEGGYTF,TGTGCCAGCAGCCACAGTCGGGGCGAGGGTGGCTACACCTTC
-,TRBJ1-5,TRBV18,-,CASSLRFRRFYQPQHF,TGTGCCAGCTCACTCCGCTTTCGTAGGTTTTACCAGCCCCAGCATTTT
-,TRBJ2-3,TRBV4-1,TRBD2,CASSQASTSGGAADTQYF,TGCGCCAGCAGCCAGGCCTCTACTAGCGGGGGGGCCGCAGATACGCAGTATTTT
-,TRBJ1-5,TRBV9,-,CASSSTGYSNQPQHF,TGTGCCAGCAGCTCCACAGGGTATAGCAATCAGCCCCAGCATTTT
-,TRBJ1-3,TRBV12-5,-,CASGFEGPSDF,TGTGCTAGTGGTTTCGAGGGACCGTCGGATTTT
few,TRBJ1-1,TRBV2,-,CASSLDRMNTEAFF,TGTGCCAGCAGTTTGGACAGAATGAACACTGAAGCTTTCTTT
-,TRBJ1-2,TRBV5-1,-,CASSPQAGYGYTF,TGCGCCAGCAGCCCCCAAGCGGGCTATGGCTACACCTTC
-,TRBJ1-1,TRBV30,-,CAWSVLGEAFF,TGTGCCTGGAGTGTCCTTGGGGAGGCTTTCTTT
-,TRBJ1-1,TRBV11-1,-,CASSTRRGGTEAFF,TGTGCCAGCAGCACCCGTCGGGGGGGCACTGAAGCTTTCTTT
-,TRBJ1-2,TRBV11-2,-,CASSLDLAARGYTF,TGTGCCAGCAGCTTAGATCTGGCAGCTCGTGGCTACACCTTC
-,TRBJ2-3,TRBV30,-,CAWTAGVEDTQYF,TGTGCCTGGACGGCCGGCGTGGAAGATACGCAGTATTTT
few,TRBJ2-2,TRBV7-2,-,CASSLGGTGELFF,TGTGCCAGCAGCTTAGGCGGGACCGGGGAGCTGTTTTTT
once,TRBJ1-1,TRBV5-1,-,CASSLAGFRIEAFF,TGCGCCAGCAGCTTGGCCGGGTTTCGCATTGAAGCTTTCTTT
-,TRBJ1-2,TRBV19,-,CASSTSFPILFF,TGTGCCAGTAGTACCAGCTTCCCCATCCTTTTCTTC
-,TRBJ1-6,TRBV30,-,CAWRRGFNSPLHF,TGTGCCTGGAGGAGGGGGTTCAATTCACCCCTCCACTTT
-,TRBJ2-7,TRBV5-1,TRBD1,CASSLVATGDEQYF,TGCGCCAGCAGCTTGGTTGCGACAGGGGACGAGCAGTACTTC
-,TRBJ2-3,TRBV5-8,TRBD2,CASASSGHTDTQYF,TGTGCCAGCGCCTCTAGCGGACACACAGATACGCAGTATTTT
-,TRBJ2-1,TRBV5-4,TRBD2,CASSLLAGVNEQFF,TGTGCCAGCAGCTTACTAGCGGGTGTCAATGAGCAGTTCTTC
few,TRBJ2-7,TRBV27,-,CASSLGTGLSYEQYF,TGTGCCAGCAGTTTAGGTACAGGGCTTTCATACGAGCAGTACTTC
-,TRBJ1-1,TRBV5-6,-,CASSRDMGLNTEAFF,TGTGCCAGCTCCCGAGATATGGGGCTGAACACTGAAGCTTTCTTT
-,TRBJ2-2,TRBV11-3,-,CASSLDRDRLTGELFF,TGTGCCAGCAGCTTAGACCGCGACAGGCTGACCGGGGAGCTGTTTTTT
-,TRBJ1-2,TRBV7-3,-,CASSPTSRGDGYGYTF,TGTGCCAGCAGCCCTACCTCCAGGGGCGATGGATATGGCTACACCTTC
few,TRBJ1-6,TRBV7-9,TRBD1,CASTRAGQYNSPLHF,TGTGCCAGCACACGTGCGGGACAGTATAATTCACCCCTCCACTTT
-,TRBJ2-2,TRBV30,TRBD1,CASGQAANTGELFF,TGTGCCTCTGGACAGGCGGCGAACACCGGGGAGCTGTTTTTT
-,TRBJ2-5,TRBV9,-,CASSERGYQETQYF,TGTGCCAGCAGCGAGAGAGGGTACCAAGAGACCCAGTACTTC
-,TRBJ2-7,TRBV30,TRBD1,CAWSRYRGSYEQYF,TGTGCCTGGAGCCGGTACAGGGGATCCTACGAGCAGTACTTC
-,TRBJ1-5,TRBV4-1,TRBD1,CASSQGGRGRRHQPQHF,TGCGCCAGCAGCCAAGGGGGTAGGGGGCGAAGGCATCAGCCCCAGCATTTT
-,TRBJ1-4,TRBV5-1,-,CASSLDGGLATNEKLFF,TGCGCCAGCAGCTTGGATGGGGGACTCGCAACTAATGAAAAACTGTTTTTT
-,TRBJ1-2,TRBV7-2,-,CASSLNSNYGYTF,TGTGCCAGCAGCTTAAACAGTAACTATGGCTACACCTTC
-,TRBJ2-3,TRBV6-1,TRBD2,CASNLLAGDTQYF,TGTGCCAGCAACCTACTAGCGGGGGACACGCAGTATTTT
-,TRBJ2-1,TRBV18,-,CASSPRRVWSKYNEQFF,TGTGCCAGCTCACCCCGACGCGTTTGGAGCAAATACAATGAGCAGTTCTTC
-,TRBJ1-5,TRBV7-8,-,CASSLEGRQPQHF,TGTGCCAGCAGCTTAGAGGGTCGTCAGCCCCAGCATTTT
-,TRBJ1-6,TRBV11-3,-,CASSRSQGNNSPLHF,TGTGCCAGCAGCCGGAGTCAGGGGAATAATTCACCCCTCCACTTT
-,TRBJ2-7,TRBV25-1,-,CASSEYSTYEQYF,TGTGCCAGCAGTGAATATTCCACCTACGAGCAGTACTTC
-,TRBJ1-3,TRBV9,-,CASSVGVGGNTIYF,TGTGCCAGCAGCGTAGGAGTCGGGGGAAACACCATATATTTT
-,TRBJ1-1,TRBV7-9,TRBD1,CASSSWTGEAFF,TGTGCCAGCAGCTCCTGGACAGGTGAAGCTTTCTTT
-,TRBJ2-7,TRBV30,TRBD2,CAWRLAGNEQYF,TGTGCCTGGAGACTAGCGGGGAACGAGCAGTACTTC
-,TRBJ2-5,TRBV5-4,TRBD2,CASSFSGGTETQYF,TGTGCCAGCAGCTTTAGCGGGGGGACAGAGACCCAGTACTTC
-,TRBJ2-2,TRBV7-3,-,CASSLQGSTGELFF,TGTGCCAGCAGCTTACAGGGCAGCACCGGGGAGCTGTTTTTT
-,TRBJ2-3,TRBV7-8,TRBD2,CASSLAGPSTDTQYF,TGTGCCAGCAGCCTAGCGGGGCCTAGCACAGATACGCAGTATTTT
few,TRBJ1-2,TRBV4-2,-,CASSLGQFASNGYTF,TGTGCCAGCAGCCTCGGACAGTTTGCGTCGAATGGCTACACCTTC